This T cell receptor beta chain was identified in a study of blood T cell repertoires in COVID-19. Overall study: Samples taken during acute and convalescent COVID-19 were collected in the United States, Italy and Spain. The analysed material was cDNA or gDNA that came from T cells, B-cell-depleted T cells, or PBMCs.

This CDR3 has 15 residues. Trimming at V came to 5 bases and at J to 2 bases, leaving 7 bases not matched to a gene. From germline, CDR1 is MDHEN and CDR2 SYDVKM. In the original processing: Estimates of nucleated cell counts were drawn from the amplification of reference gene primers. Sequencing was performed with immunoSEQ multiplex PCR; in TCRdb, only in-frame clones are kept and a portion is missing. V, J and clone size are those of that table, while D and trimming were read from the DNA. Among approximately 98,000 clones listed, under 85% were seen once. This chain connects TRBV28 to TRBJ2-3; TRBD1 matches at 7 bases. The specimen sequenced was peripheral blood. This TCR came from a woman in her 70s with acute or convalescent COVID-19. DNA for the CDR3: TGTGCCAGCAGTCCCAGGGACAGCCCCACAGATACGCAGTATTTT. It yields the protein CASSPRDSPTDTQYF.